This record concerns one TCR beta chain sequence. This sample stems from a study of blood T cell repertoires in COVID-19. Study-level background: From the United States, Italy and Spain came samples of acute and convalescent COVID-19.

The V end lost 2 bases, the J end lost 5 bases, and 10 bases lay between the germline ends. The CDR3 runs to 14 residues. Germline CDR1 is MDHEN and CDR2 is SYDVKM. Data came from immunoSEQ multiplex PCR; TCRdb stores just in-frame clones and leaves some out. The sample has approximately 310,000 clones, roughly 84% seen once. The rearrangement joins TRBV28 to TRBJ1-5; the D is unclear. Sequencing was carried out using peripheral blood. The clonotype comes from a man between 50 and 59 years old with active or convalescent COVID-19. CDR3 protein: CASSLGGVYQPQHF. In DNA form, the CDR3 reads TGTGCCAGCAGTTTAGGAGGAGTTTATCAGCCCCAGCATTTT.